The 16 T cell receptor beta chains in this list originate from one sample, sequenced in a study of OX40 agonist ivuxolimab in advanced cancers. Using immunoSEQ multiplex PCR, the repertoire was profiled, and TCRdb retains in-frame clones only, with some absent. The table lists 50,000 to 70,000 clones, about 86% of them singletons. The source material was CD4+ or CD8+ T cells sorted from blood, sampled in a trial of the OX40 agonist ivuxolimab. The receptors shown here come from an adult with an advanced solid tumor such as melanoma, head and neck, liver or kidney cancer.

This clone turned up a few times. V and J are TRBV2 and TRBJ1-2; possible D gene TRBD1, 6 bases. V was clipped by 7 bases and J by 2 bases, with 8 bases between them. The CDR3 consists of 12 residues. Germline lookup yields CDR1 SNHLY and CDR2 FYNNEI. CDR3 region: CASNDRNYGYTF. DNA for the CDR3: TGTGCCAGCAATGACAGGAACTATGGCTACACCTTC.

The V gene is TRBV7-8, the J gene TRBJ1-3; tentative D call: TRBD1 (5 bases). The CDR3 sequence is 19 residues long. Germline CDR1 is SGHVS and CDR2 is FQNEAQ. Trimming cost V 3 bases and J 0 bases, with 21 bases left between them. The CDR3 DNA reads TGTGCCAGCAGCTTCTCCGCACTCGGGACGGTGAGCTCTGGAAACACCATATATTTT. Its protein product is CASSFSALGTVSSGNTIYF.

The genes are TRBV25-1 and TRBJ1-5; possible D gene TRBD1, 5 bases. The CDR3 loop spans 15 amino acids. Trimming left V 3 bases short and J 2 bases short, with 11 bases between. Germline loops: CDR1 MGHDK, CDR2 SYGVNS. Here the CDR3 DNA reads TGTGCCAGCAGTGAGGCCAGGGAAGGCAATCAGCCCCAGCATTTT. As protein: CASSEAREGNQPQHF.

J is TRBJ1-5 and V is TRBV9; 8 nucleotides match TRBD1. V lost 4 bases and J lost 5; bases outside the gene matches: 11. There are 16 residues in the CDR3. Germline-derived CDR1 and CDR2 are SGDLS and YYNGEE. The CDR3 sequence: CASSPDPGQGYQPQHF. CDR3 sequence (DNA): TGTGCCAGCAGCCCAGACCCTGGACAGGGTTATCAGCCCCAGCATTTT.

The chain combines TRBV6-5 with TRBJ2-7, with 8 nucleotides matching TRBD1. The V segment lost 5 bases and the J segment 4 bases; nucleotides outside the gene matches: 1. This CDR3 is 12 amino acids long. Germline V gene lookup returns CDR1 MNHEY and CDR2 SVGAGI. The CDR3 here is CASSRDRYEQYF. In DNA form, the CDR3 reads TGTGCCAGCAGTAGGGACAGGTACGAGCAGTACTTC.

This chain uses TRBV6-6 with TRBJ1-1; 8 bases map to TRBD1. V dropped 2 bases and J dropped 4; count of bases not matched to a gene: 0. This CDR3 has 13 residues. The germline CDR1 and CDR2 sequences are MNHNY and SVGAGI (reference sequence). The CDR3 DNA reads as TGTGCCAGCAGTTACACAGGGGGCACTGAAGCTTTCTTT. This gives the protein CASSYTGGTEAFF.

The chain joins TRBV29-1 to TRBJ2-3; D gene uncertain. The ends were cut back, 6 bases at V and 3 bases at J, with 7 bases in the middle. CDR3 length equals 11 residues. Germline V gives CDR1 SQVTM, CDR2 ANQGSEA. The CDR3 DNA is TGCAGCGTCGACGGTACAGATACGCAGTATTTT. It encodes CSVDGTDTQYF.

This chain uses TRBV6-6 with TRBJ2-2; 8 nucleotides match TRBD1. CDR3 length equals 14 residues. Trimming took 8 bases from V and 6 from J; bases not matched to a gene: 8. Germline V gene lookup returns CDR1 MNHNY and CDR2 SVGAGI (reference sequence). CDR3 region: CASRNTGGSGELFF. CDR3 sequence (DNA): TGTGCCAGCCGGAATACAGGGGGTTCCGGGGAGCTGTTTTTT.

The chain couples TRBV10-1 to TRBJ1-1; the match to TRBD1 covers 11 bases. The CDR3 runs to 17 residues. The V segment lost 6 bases and the J segment 3 bases; nucleotides outside the gene matches: 12. The germline V gene has CDR1 WNHNN and CDR2 SYGVQD (reference sequence). The CDR3 DNA reads TGCGCCAGCAGCAAAAGTCGGACAGGGGGCGCGGACACTGAAGCTTTCTTT. This translates into CASSKSRTGGADTEAFF.

This sequence joins TRBV6-5 and TRBJ2-5; D not resolved. CDR3 length: 10 residues. CDR1 and CDR2 from the germline V gene are MNHEY and SVGAGI. V gave up 4 bases and J gave up 5 bases, with 2 bases separating them. The CDR3 reads CASSWETQYF. The DNA of the CDR3 is TGTGCCAGCAGTTGGGAGACCCAGTACTTC.

The gene calls are TRBV28 and TRBJ1-2; D unresolved. CDR3 length: 12 amino acids. V lost 6 bases to trimming and J lost 8 bases, with 13 bases between them. Germline-derived CDR1 and CDR2 are MDHEN and SYDVKM. The CDR3 DNA follows: TGTGCCAGCAGGGGGAGCCTTAGGGGCTACACCTTC. Encoded protein: CASRGSLRGYTF.

The rearrangement uses TRBV28 and TRBJ2-5; 8 bases map to TRBD1. This CDR3 is 15 amino acids long. Looked up from germline, CDR1 is MDHEN and CDR2 is SYDVKM. The CDR3 region is CAESPTGTGKETQYF. CDR3 nucleotides: TGTGCAGAAAGCCCGACAGGGACAGGAAAAGAGACCCAGTACTTC.

V gene TRBV6-6 combines with J gene TRBJ2-2; D remains ambiguous. V was pared by 6 bases and J by 0 bases, with 8 bases between. Germline-derived CDR1 and CDR2 are MNHNY and SVGAGI (reference sequence). The CDR3 is 14 amino acids. The CDR3, as DNA: TGTGCCAGCAGGACAACAGCGAACACCGGGGAGCTGTTTTTT. It codes for CASRTTANTGELFF.

This clone has a single count. V is TRBV11-3 and J is TRBJ2-5, with 8 bases aligning to TRBD2. Losses at the gene ends were 3 bases for V and 4 bases for J; bases not matched to a gene: 13. CDR1 SGHNT and CDR2 YENEEA come from the germline V gene. The CDR3 is 17 residues long. This CDR3 reads CASSLESAGGIGETQYF. In DNA form, the CDR3 reads TGTGCCAGCAGCTTGGAGTCGGCGGGGGGAATCGGAGAGACCCAGTACTTC.

The V gene is TRBV18, the J gene TRBJ2-5, with 7 bases aligning to TRBD1. The CDR3 contains 13 residues. With V trimmed by 5 bases and J by 2 bases, 2 bases remained unmatched. Germline CDR1 and CDR2: KGHSH and LQKENI. This CDR3 is CASSSGQQETQYF. CDR3 bases: TGTGCCAGCTCATCGGGACAGCAAGAGACCCAGTACTTC. The whole variable domain, remainder taken from reference TRBV18 and TRBJ2-5, is NAGVMQNPRHLVRRRGQEARLRCSPMKGHSHVYWYRQLPEEGLKFMVYLQKENIIDESGMPKERFSAEFPKEGPSILRIQQVVRGDSAAYFCASSSGQQETQYFGPGTRLLVL.

The chain's CDR3 is CASSPRGDLNTEAFF. The CDR3, as DNA: TGTGCCAGCTCACCACGGGGTGATCTCAACACTGAAGCTTTCTTT. The V and J genes are TRBV18 and TRBJ1-1; D gene unclear. CDR3 length: 15 amino acids. V lost 1 base, J lost 2 bases, and 11 bases lay in between. Germline CDR1 is KGHSH and CDR2 is LQKENI.